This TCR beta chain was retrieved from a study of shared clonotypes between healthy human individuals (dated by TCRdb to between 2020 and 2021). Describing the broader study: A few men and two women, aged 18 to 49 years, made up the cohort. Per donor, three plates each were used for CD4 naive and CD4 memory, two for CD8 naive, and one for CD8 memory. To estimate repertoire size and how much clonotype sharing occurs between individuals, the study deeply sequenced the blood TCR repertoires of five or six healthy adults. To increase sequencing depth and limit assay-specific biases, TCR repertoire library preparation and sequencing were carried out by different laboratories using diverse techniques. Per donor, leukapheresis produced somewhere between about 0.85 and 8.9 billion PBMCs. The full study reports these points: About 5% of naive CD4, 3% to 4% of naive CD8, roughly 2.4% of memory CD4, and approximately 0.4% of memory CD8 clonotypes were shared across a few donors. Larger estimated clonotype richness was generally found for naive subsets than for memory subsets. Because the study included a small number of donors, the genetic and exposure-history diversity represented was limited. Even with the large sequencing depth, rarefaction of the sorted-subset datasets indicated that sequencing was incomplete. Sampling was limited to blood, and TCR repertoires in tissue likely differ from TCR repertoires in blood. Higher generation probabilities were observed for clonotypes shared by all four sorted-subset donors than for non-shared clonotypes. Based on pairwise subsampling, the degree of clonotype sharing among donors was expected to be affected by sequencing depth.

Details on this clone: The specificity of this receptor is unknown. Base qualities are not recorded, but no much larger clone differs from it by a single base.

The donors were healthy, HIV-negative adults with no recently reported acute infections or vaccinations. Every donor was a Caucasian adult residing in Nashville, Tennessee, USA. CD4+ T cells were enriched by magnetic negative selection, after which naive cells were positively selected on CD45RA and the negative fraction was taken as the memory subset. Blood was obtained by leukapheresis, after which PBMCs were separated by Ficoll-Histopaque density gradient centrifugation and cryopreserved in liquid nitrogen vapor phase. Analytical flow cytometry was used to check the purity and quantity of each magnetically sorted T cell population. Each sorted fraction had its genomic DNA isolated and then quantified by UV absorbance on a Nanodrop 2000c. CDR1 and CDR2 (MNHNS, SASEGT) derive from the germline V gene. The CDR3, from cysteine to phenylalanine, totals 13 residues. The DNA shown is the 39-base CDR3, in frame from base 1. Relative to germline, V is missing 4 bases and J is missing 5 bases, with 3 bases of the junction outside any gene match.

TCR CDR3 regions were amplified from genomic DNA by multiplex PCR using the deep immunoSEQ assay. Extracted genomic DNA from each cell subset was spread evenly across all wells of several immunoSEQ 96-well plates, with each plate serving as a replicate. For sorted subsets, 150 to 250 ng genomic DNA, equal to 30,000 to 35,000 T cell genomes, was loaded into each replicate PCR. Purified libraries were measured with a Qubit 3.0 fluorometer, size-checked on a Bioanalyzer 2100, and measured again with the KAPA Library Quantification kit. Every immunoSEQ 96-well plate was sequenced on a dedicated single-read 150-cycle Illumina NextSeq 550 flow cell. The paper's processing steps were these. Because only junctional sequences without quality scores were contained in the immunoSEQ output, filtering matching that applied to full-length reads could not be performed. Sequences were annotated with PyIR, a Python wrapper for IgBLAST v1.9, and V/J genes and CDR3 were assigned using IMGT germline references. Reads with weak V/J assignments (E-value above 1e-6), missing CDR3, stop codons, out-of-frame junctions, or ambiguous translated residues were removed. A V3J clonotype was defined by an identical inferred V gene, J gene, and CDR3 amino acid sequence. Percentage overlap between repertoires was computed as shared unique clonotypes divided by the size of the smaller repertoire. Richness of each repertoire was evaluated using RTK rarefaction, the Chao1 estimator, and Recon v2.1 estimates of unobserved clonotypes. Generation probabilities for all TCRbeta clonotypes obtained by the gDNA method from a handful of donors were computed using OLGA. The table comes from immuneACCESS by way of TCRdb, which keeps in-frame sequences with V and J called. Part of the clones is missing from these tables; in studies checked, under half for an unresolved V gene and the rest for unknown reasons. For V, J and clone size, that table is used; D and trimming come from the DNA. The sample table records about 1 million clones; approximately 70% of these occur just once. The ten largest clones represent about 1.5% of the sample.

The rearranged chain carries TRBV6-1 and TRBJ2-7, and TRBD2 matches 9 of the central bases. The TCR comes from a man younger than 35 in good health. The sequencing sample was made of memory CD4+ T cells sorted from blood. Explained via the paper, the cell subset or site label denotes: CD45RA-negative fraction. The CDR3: CASSASGENEQYF. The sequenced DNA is TGTGCCAGCAGTGCTAGCGGGGAGAACGAGCAGTACTTC.